This passage covers 27 T cell receptor beta chains from one sample sequenced in a study of CD8+CD57+ T cells in acquired aplastic anemia. TCR beta VDJ combinations and CDR3 sequences were profiled from genomic DNA. TCRdb passed the reads through MiXCR, listing each CDR3 protein once. Counted here are just over 450,000 distinct CDR3 sequences, roughly 34% occurring once; the ten biggest clones make up roughly 0.89%. Patients sequenced had flow cytometry evidence of CD8+CD57+ cell expansion. Sequencing used sorted CD4+, CD8+, or CD8+CD57+ T cells (not recorded which) from PBMCs. The receptors come from a human donor with aplastic anemia.

V and J are TRBV14 and TRBJ2-7; 9 nucleotides agree with TRBD1. Germline CDR1 SGHDN, CDR2 FVKESK. The CDR3 extends over 15 amino acids. V shed 1 base, J shed 5 bases, and the junction held 6 bases outside the gene matches. CDR3 bases: TGTGCCAGCAGCCAAGTTGACAGGGGGATCCACGAGCAGTACTTC. It codes for CASSQVDRGIHEQYF.

This clonotype was seen repeatedly, ten times or more. The chain carries TRBV7-2 and TRBJ1-2; D gene unclear. V was clipped by 0 bases and J by 0 bases, with 17 bases between them. CDR1 is SGHTA and CDR2 is FQGNSA in the germline V gene. This CDR3 has 18 amino acids. CDR3 nucleotides: TGTGCCAGCAGCTTAGCTCAAGGTCAGCGAGGCTCTAACTATGGCTACACCTTC. Protein: CASSLAQGQRGSNYGYTF.

The chain joins TRBV5-5 to TRBJ1-1, with D uncertain. V lost 0 bases to trimming and J lost 3 bases, with 12 bases between them. CDR3 length: 15 residues. Germline V lookup: CDR1 SGHKS, CDR2 YYEKEE (reference sequence). The CDR3 DNA follows: TGTGCCAGCAGCTTGGGAGGGCCTGGAGACACTGAAGCTTTCTTT. As protein: CASSLGGPGDTEAFF.

Only a few counts were recorded for this clonotype. The chain combines TRBV7-9 with TRBJ1-5; a possible D gene is TRBD1 (5 bases). The germline V gene has CDR1 SEHNR and CDR2 FQNEAQ (reference sequence). The CDR3 length is 13 residues. V lost 2 bases and J lost 7, with 9 bases in between. In DNA form, the CDR3 reads TGTGCCAGCAGCTTACAAGCAGGGCAGCCCCAGCATTTT. Its protein is CASSLQAGQPQHF.

V gene TRBV20-1 combines with J gene TRBJ2-3; D is perhaps TRBD1 or TRBD2 (5 bases each). CDR1 is DFQATT, CDR2 SNEGSKA, per germline (reference sequence). This CDR3 has 14 residues. Trimming left V 4 bases short and J 1 base short, with 12 bases between. DNA for the CDR3: TGCAGTGCTAAGCCGGGACCCGGCACAGATACGCAGTATTTT. It is translated as CSAKPGPGTDTQYF.

The table lists this clonotype with many counts. Here the CDR3 reads CAISGKLDDEQFF. The CDR3 coding sequence is TGTGCCATCAGTGGAAAACTAGACGATGAGCAGTTCTTC. V usage is TRBV10-3 and J usage is TRBJ2-1; a weak D match, TRBD2 (5 bases). Germline V gene sequence: CDR1 ENHRY, CDR2 SYGVKD. The CDR3 spans 13 residues. V dropped 4 bases and J dropped 8 bases, with 12 bases sitting between them.

In its sample, this clonotype was seen a few times. V is TRBV12-3 or TRBV12-4 and J is TRBJ2-1; D is possibly TRBD2 (5 bases). This CDR3 is 13 amino acids long. V was pared by 1 base and J by 8 bases, with 9 bases between. CDR3 loop: CASSLGTEDEQFF. CDR3 bases: TGTGCCAGCAGTTTAGGGACTGAGGATGAGCAGTTCTTC.

This clonotype was seen at least ten times. This chain connects TRBV20-1 to TRBJ2-3, with D hard to call. The CDR3 has 11 amino acids. Per the germline V gene, CDR1 is DFQATT and CDR2 is SNEGSKA (reference sequence). Trimming left V 3 bases short and J 11 bases short, with 12 bases between. The CDR3 DNA sequence: TGCAGTGCTAGGACCGGAGCAGGGCAGTATTTT. It is translated as CSARTGAGQYF.

This clonotype has at least ten counts. This could be a read error, since a much larger clone is one nucleotide away. V and J are TRBV19 and TRBJ1-1; D gene unclear. The germline V gene has CDR1 LNHDA and CDR2 SQIVND (reference sequence). The CDR3 has 11 residues. This chain's CDR3 is CASSTNTEAFF. CDR3 DNA sequence: TGTGCCAGCAGTACGAACACTGAAGCTTTCTTT.

This chain links TRBV7-9 with TRBJ1-5; D is ambiguous. Looked up from germline, CDR1 is SEHNR and CDR2 is FQNEAQ (reference sequence). With 5 bases removed from V and 5 bases from J, the gap between germline ends came to 16 bases. This CDR3 region has 15 residues. Written as DNA, the CDR3 is TGTGCCAGCAGCGAAAGCGGTCCACTGCATCAGCCCCAGCATTTT. Its protein is CASSESGPLHQPQHF.

This clonotype has a single count. This may come from a read error, since a much larger clone is one base off. The rearrangement links TRBV5-1 to TRBJ2-3; weak D call: TRBD1 (5 bases). V lost 3 bases to trimming and J lost 0 bases, with 11 bases between them. Germline lookup yields CDR1 SGHRS and CDR2 YFSETQ. CDR3 size: 15 residues. This CDR3 reads CASSSRTTSTDTQYF. The CDR3 DNA is TGCGCCAGCAGCTCAAGGACAACTAGCACAGATACGCAGTATTTT.

At least ten counts were recorded for this clonotype. This chain connects TRBV19 to TRBJ1-5; TRBD1 is a possible D gene (5 bases). Trimming removed 6 bases at V and 4 bases at J, with 10 bases between. CDR3 length: 13 amino acids. Germline CDR1 LNHDA, CDR2 SQIVND (reference sequence). CDR3 sequence reads: CASRDTKNQPQHF. The CDR3 region has the DNA TGTGCCAGTAGGGACACAAAGAATCAGCCCCAGCATTTT.

The J gene is TRBJ2-3, the V gene TRBV29-1, with 7 bases matching TRBD2. CDR1 is SQVTM, CDR2 ANQGSEA, per germline. The CDR3 spans 15 residues. The trim removed 7 bases at V and 0 bases at J, leaving 10 bases unmatched. CDR3 sequence: CSEASGTSSTDTQYF. The CDR3 bases are TGCAGCGAGGCAAGCGGGACCTCTAGCACAGATACGCAGTATTTT.

A note on this clonotype: A much larger clone lies one base from this, so it may be a read error. The chain joins TRBV19 to TRBJ2-1; 7 bases map to TRBD2. The CDR3 is 13 amino acids. Germline V gives CDR1 LNHDA, CDR2 SQIVND (reference sequence). The CDR3 DNA sequence: TGTGCCAGTAGTATGACTAGCTCGAATGAGCAGCTCTTC. It yields the protein CASSMTSSNEQLF.

In the case of this clonotype: An end of the junction does not agree with germline; a read error may underlie this. This chain uses TRBV25-1 with TRBJ1-5; perhaps TRBD1 as D (5 bases). The CDR3 totals 15 residues. The germline V gene has CDR1 MGHDK and CDR2 SYGVNS. The CDR3 loop is CTSSNRRQGPQPQHF. In DNA form, the CDR3 reads TGTACCAGCAGCAACAGGAGGCAGGGTCCTCAGCCCCAGCATTTT.

The V call is TRBV5-1, the J call TRBJ1-1, with D maybe TRBD1 (6 bases). Looked up from germline, CDR1 is SGHRS and CDR2 is YFSETQ. V was shortened by 4 bases and J by 0 bases, with 13 bases between the two germline ends. The CDR3 has 15 amino acids. The CDR3 bases are TGCGCCAGCAGCAAGCGGACAGAGCTGAACACTGAAGCTTTCTTT. It yields the protein CASSKRTELNTEAFF.

This clonotype was detected ten times or more. This sequence joins TRBV2 and TRBJ2-2, with D hard to call. V was cut by 6 bases and J by 4 bases, with 9 bases left in between. The CDR3 length is 13 residues. Germline V gene lookup returns CDR1 SNHLY and CDR2 FYNNEI. The CDR3 region has the DNA TGTGCCAGCAGCCCTGAGAGCACCGGGGAGCTGTTTTTT. Its translation is CASSPESTGELFF.

Details on this clonotype: This may come from a read error, since a much larger clone is one base off. The gene calls are TRBV24-1 and TRBJ2-1; 14 nucleotides align to TRBD2. The CDR3 length is 17 residues. Germline CDR1 is KGHDR and CDR2 is SFDVKD. The ends lost 4 bases at V and 6 bases at J; junction bases unmatched: 7. The CDR3 nucleotides are TGTGCCACCAGTGAAACGGAGACTAGCGGGAGGGCCAATGAGCAGTTCTTC. This gives the protein CATSETETSGRANEQFF.

The CDR3 loop is CAWSIRATSGNTIYF. DNA of the CDR3: TGTGCCTGGAGTATCCGGGCCACCTCTGGAAACACCATATATTTT. The rearrangement joins TRBV30 to TRBJ1-3; D is undetermined. The CDR3 consists of 15 residues. Germline values: CDR1 GTSNPN, CDR2 SVGIG (reference sequence). Trimming removed 2 bases from V and 0 bases from J, with 11 bases in between.

This clonotype was seen a single time. The chain recombines TRBV3-1 with TRBJ1-1; D may be TRBD1 (6 bases). The V gene's germline CDR1 is LGHDT and CDR2 YNNKEL (reference sequence). The CDR3 consists of 16 residues. Trimming removed 1 base at V and 5 bases at J, with 17 bases between. In DNA form, the CDR3 reads TGTGCCAGCAGCCAAGTCACAGGCAGGGGTGGGACTGAAGCTTTCTTT. It is translated as CASSQVTGRGGTEAFF.

This chain uses TRBV7-6 with TRBJ2-5; 9 bases match TRBD1. From germline, CDR1 is SGHVS and CDR2 FNYEAQ. The CDR3 runs to 14 residues. V lost 5 bases to trimming and J lost 5 bases; unmatched junction nucleotides: 6. The CDR3 region is CASSLRTGDETQYF. CDR3 coding DNA: TGTGCCAGCAGCCTCAGGACAGGGGACGAGACCCAGTACTTC.

This clonotype was seen a few times. This sequence joins TRBV19 and TRBJ2-1; the D gene is possibly TRBD2 (5 bases). This CDR3 comprises 15 residues. V was pared by 5 bases and J by 4 bases, with 15 bases between. The germline CDR1 and CDR2 sequences are LNHDA and SQIVND (reference sequence). CDR3 bases: TGTGCCAGTAGTCCGTTCGGGATTGGTTACAATGAGCAGTTCTTC. Translated: CASSPFGIGYNEQFF. Filled out from reference TRBV19 and TRBJ2-1, the complete variable domain reads DGGITQSPKYLFRKEGQNVTLSCEQNLNHDAMYWYRQDPGQGLRLIYYSQIVNDFQKGDIAEGYSVSREKKESFPLTVTSAQKNPTAFYLCASSPFGIGYNEQFFGPGTRLTVL.

This clonotype was found many times. This chain uses TRBV13 with TRBJ1-2, with D unresolved. CDR3 size: 13 residues. CDR1 is PRHDT, CDR2 FYEKMQ, per germline (reference sequence). V was cut by 5 bases and J by 4 bases, with 11 bases left in between. The CDR3 region has the DNA TGTGCCAGCAGCACCGCAAATTTCTATGGCTACACCTTC. This sequence encodes CASSTANFYGYTF.

The V gene is TRBV6-1, the J gene TRBJ1-1, with 7 bases aligning to TRBD1. Per germline, CDR1 MNHNS and CDR2 SASEGT. The CDR3 runs 13 residues. Germline trimming cut 8 bases from V and 4 bases from J; bases unmatched to any gene: 7. CDR3 protein: CASSQGDGTEAFF. CDR3 DNA: TGTGCCAGCTCCCAGGGGGACGGCACTGAAGCTTTCTTT.

DNA for the CDR3: TGCGCCAGCAGCGTGGCCCAGCGGGGGGGCTTTGAGGGTGAGCAGTTCTTC. This translates into CASSVAQRGGFEGEQFF. The gene calls are TRBV5-1 and TRBJ2-1; 10 bases fit TRBD2. CDR3 length: 17 residues. Unmatched junction bases numbered 16, after V lost 4 bases and J lost 9 bases. The germline V gene has CDR1 SGHRS and CDR2 YFSETQ.

This clonotype was recorded at least ten times. The gene calls are TRBV9 and TRBJ1-6; tentative D call: TRBD1 (5 bases). V was trimmed by 0 bases and J by 7 bases, leaving 14 bases between them. CDR1 and CDR2 (germline): SGDLS, YYNGEE. There are 16 residues in the CDR3. CDR3 bases: TGTGCCAGCAGCGTAGGTGGAGGGGTGGAAAATTCACCCCTCCACTTT. The encoded protein is CASSVGGGVENSPLHF.

This clonotype occurred a few times. This chain joins TRBV5-1 and TRBJ2-1; 9 bases align to TRBD2. The CDR3 spans 16 residues. The V segment lost 0 bases and the J segment 3 bases; nucleotides outside the gene matches: 4. Per the germline V gene, CDR1 is SGHRS and CDR2 is YFSETQ. This chain's CDR3 is CASSLVAGGNYNEQFF. The DNA of the CDR3 is TGCGCCAGCAGCTTGGTTGCGGGGGGGAACTACAATGAGCAGTTCTTC. Full variable domain (outside the CDR3, taken from reference TRBV5-1 and TRBJ2-1): KAGVTQTPRYLIKTRGQQVTLSCSPISGHRSVSWYQQTPGQGLQFLFEYFSETQRNKGNFPGRFSGRQFSNSRSEMNVSTLELGDSALYLCASSLVAGGNYNEQFFGPGTRLTVL.